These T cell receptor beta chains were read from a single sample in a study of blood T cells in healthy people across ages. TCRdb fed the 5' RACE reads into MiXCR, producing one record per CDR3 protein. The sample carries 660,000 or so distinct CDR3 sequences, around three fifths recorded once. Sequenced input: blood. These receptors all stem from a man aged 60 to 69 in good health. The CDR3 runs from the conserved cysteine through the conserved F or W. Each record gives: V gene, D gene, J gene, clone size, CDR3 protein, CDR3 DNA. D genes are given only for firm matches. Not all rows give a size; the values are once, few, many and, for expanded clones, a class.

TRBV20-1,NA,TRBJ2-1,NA,CSASPVGGSYNEQFF,TGCAGTGCAAGCCCGGTGGGGGGCTCCTACAATGAGCAGTTCTTC
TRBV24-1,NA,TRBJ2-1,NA,CATSDLSSIGEQFF,TGTGCCACCAGTGATTTATCCTCTATAGGTGAGCAGTTCTTC
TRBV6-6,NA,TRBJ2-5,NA,CASSYRREETQYF,TGTGCCAGCAGTTACAGGCGGGAAGAGACCCAGTACTTC
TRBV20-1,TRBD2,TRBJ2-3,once,CSAPPGRGGFTDTQYF,TGCAGTGCACCGCCGGGGCGGGGGGGATTCACAGATACGCAGTATTTT
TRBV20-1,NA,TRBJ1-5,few,CSARDSNQPQHF,TGCAGTGCTAGGGATAGCAATCAGCCCCAGCATTTT
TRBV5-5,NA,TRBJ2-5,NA,CASSLTLAWETQYF,TGTGCCAGCAGCTTGACCCTAGCGTGGGAGACCCAGTACTTC
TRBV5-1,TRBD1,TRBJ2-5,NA,CASRYGQGSQTQYF,TGCGCCAGCAGATATGGACAGGGGTCGCAGACCCAGTACTTC
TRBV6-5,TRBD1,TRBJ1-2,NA,CASSDPGGGDYGYTF,TGTGCCAGCAGTGACCCAGGGGGGGGAGATTATGGCTACACCTTC
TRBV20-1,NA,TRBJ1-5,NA,CSAPIGGGEQPQHF,TGCAGTGCCCCCATCGGGGGCGGAGAGCAGCCCCAGCATTTT
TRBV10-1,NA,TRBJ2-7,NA,CASPGLLYEQYF,TGCGCCAGCCCGGGACTCCTCTACGAGCAGTACTTC
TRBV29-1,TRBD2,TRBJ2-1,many,CSVSGLAGRGYNEQFF,TGCAGCGTTTCGGGACTAGCGGGGAGGGGGTACAATGAGCAGTTCTTC
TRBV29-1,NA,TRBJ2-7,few,CSAEGSTSYEQYF,TGCAGCGCTGAGGGGTCCACCTCCTACGAGCAGTACTTC
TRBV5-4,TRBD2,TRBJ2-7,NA,CASSMGLAESYEQYF,TGTGCCAGCAGCATGGGACTAGCGGAGTCCTACGAGCAGTACTTC
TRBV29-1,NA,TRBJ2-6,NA,CSVAVGQSGANVLTF,TGCAGCGTTGCTGTGGGGCAGTCTGGGGCCAACGTCCTGACTTTC